These T cell receptor beta chains were read from a single sample in a study of OX40 agonist ivuxolimab in advanced cancers. Produced via immunoSEQ multiplex PCR; TCRdb's table is partial and in-frame only. The data show 45,000 to 75,000 clones, around 79% seen once. Specimen: CD4+ or CD8+ T cells sorted from blood, collected in a trial of the OX40 agonist ivuxolimab. These receptors came from an adult with an advanced solid tumor such as melanoma, head and neck, liver or kidney cancer. Each CDR3 is given with its conserved first and last residue. D genes are given only for firm matches. Part of the rows lack a size; the others show once, few, many or a class for expanded clones.

size | J | V | D | DNA | CDR3
few | TRBJ2-7 | TRBV6-5 | NA | TGTGCCAGCAGTAGGAGCGACTCCTACGAGCAGTACTTC | CASSRSDSYEQYF
NA | TRBJ1-2 | TRBV2 | NA | TGTGCCAGCAGACCCCGGGACGGTTTCTATGGCTACACCTTC | CASRPRDGFYGYTF
NA | TRBJ2-7 | TRBV9 | NA | TGTGCCAGCAGCCCCGGGTGGCAGGCCTACGAGCAGTACTTC | CASSPGWQAYEQYF
NA | TRBJ2-3 | TRBV5-1 | NA | TGCGCCAGCATGTCGTTCGGGGATACGCAGTATTTT | CASMSFGDTQYF
once | TRBJ2-3 | TRBV10-1 | NA | TGCGCCAGCAGTGAGTCAGGCGGGGGCACAGATACGCAGTATTTT | CASSESGGGTDTQYF
NA | TRBJ1-4 | TRBV6-6 | NA | TGTGCCAGCAGCTCCGCCGACGGAGAGAACAATGAAAAACTGTTTTTT | CASSSADGENNEKLFF
NA | TRBJ1-2 | TRBV7-9 | NA | TGTGCCAGCAGCCGAACCACAGGCTCGTGGGGCTACACCTTC | CASSRTTGSWGYTF
NA | TRBJ1-1 | TRBV18 | TRBD1 | TGTGCCAGCTCACGAAGTCTAACAGGGGGGCTCAACACTGAAGCTTTCTTT | CASSRSLTGGLNTEAFF
NA | TRBJ1-3 | TRBV5-1 | TRBD1 | TGCGCCAGCAGCTTGGGCCAGGGGGACGCAAACACCATATATTTT | CASSLGQGDANTIYF
NA | TRBJ1-5 | TRBV4-1 | TRBD1 | TGCGCCAGCAGCGTGGACAGGAGCAATCAGCCCCAGCATTTT | CASSVDRSNQPQHF
once | TRBJ2-3 | TRBV18 | NA | TGTGCCAGCTCGATTAGTCAGGGGAGGGCCGGTACAGATACGCAGTATTTT | CASSISQGRAGTDTQYF
NA | TRBJ2-1 | TRBV2 | TRBD1 | TGTGCCAGCTTCGGACAGGGTGGGAATGAGCAGTTCTTC | CASFGQGGNEQFF
NA | TRBJ1-1 | TRBV27 | NA | TGTGCCAGCAGTTTAGCCGGGGAGAACACTGAAGCTTTCTTT | CASSLAGENTEAFF
NA | TRBJ2-2 | TRBV7-9 | NA | TGTGCTTCGGGTTGGGACACCGGGGAGCTGTTTTTT | CASGWDTGELFF
many | TRBJ2-2 | TRBV5-1 | NA | TGCGCCAGCAGCTTGGGAAGCTGGTTAGGGGACACCGGGGAGCTGTTTTTT | CASSLGSWLGDTGELFF
NA | TRBJ2-3 | TRBV25-1 | TRBD2 | TGTGCCAGCAGACCGGCAGGGAGGGGAGATACGCAGTATTTT | CASRPAGRGDTQYF
few | TRBJ2-5 | TRBV5-4 | TRBD1 | TGTGCCAGCAGCTTAGACCGGGACAGACAAGAGACCCAGTACTTC | CASSLDRDRQETQYF
NA | TRBJ1-1 | TRBV6-6 | TRBD1 | TGTGCCGGCAGTACATCCGGGACAGGGCGAGAAGCTTTCTTT | CAGSTSGTGREAFF